One sample yielded the 10 T cell receptor beta chains listed below, sequenced in a study of tumor-infiltrating lymphocytes in primary liver carcinoma. Both RNA and DNA were isolated together from about 20-30 mg of bulk tissue that had not been sorted. The input was approximately 500 ng total RNA; TCR beta cDNA was made from it with a constant-region primer. Slightly modified ARM-PCR with three nested multiplex PCR rounds yielded TCR beta libraries. Primers for the first two PCR rounds were TRBV1-TRBV30 forward primers and a C-beta reverse primer (approximately 9 cycles per round). One entry per CDR3 protein, called by TCRdb with MiXCR from the multiplex PCR reads. The table records 95,000 to 150,000 distinct CDR3 sequences, roughly 70% of them present only once. The sequenced material came from tumor-adjacent normal liver tissue. Source of these receptors: a woman in her fifties or sixties with primary liver carcinoma and hepatitis B virus infection.

In this sample, this clonotype turned up once. Given a much more abundant clone one base away, this may be a read error. The chain recombines TRBV5-1 with TRBJ1-1; 9 bases align to TRBD1. The CDR3 contains 14 residues. CDR1 is SGHRS and CDR2 is YFSETQ in the germline V gene. CDR3 sequence reads: CASSWGTGHTDAFF. In DNA form, the CDR3 reads TGCGCCAGCAGCTGGGGGACAGGGCACACTGATGCTTTCTTT.

This clonotype was seen only once. The chain is built from TRBV12-3 or TRBV12-4 and TRBJ2-1; possible D gene TRBD2, 5 bases. Trimming took 5 bases from V and 8 from J, leaving 25 bases between them. This CDR3 contains 17 residues. The CDR3 nucleotides read TGTGCCAGCAGTGACCCCAGTACAGAGGGCCTTTTCGATGAGCAGTTCTTC. Translated, it gives CASSDPSTEGLFDEQFF.

Comment on this clonotype: A much more abundant neighbour one base away suggests this may be a read error. The CDR3 coding sequence is TGTGTCCACCGGGACGAAAATCAGCCCCAGCATTTT. Protein product: CVHRDENQPQHF. This sequence joins TRBV10-3 and TRBJ1-5; tentative D call: TRBD1 (5 bases). Germline assignment: CDR1 ENHRY and CDR2 SYGVKD. The length of the CDR3 is 12 residues.

Notes on this clonotype: Germline and junction disagree at one end, which may indicate a read error. The chain has TRBV11-2 and TRBJ1-1; no definite D call. Germline V lookup: CDR1 SGHAT, CDR2 FQNNGV. This CDR3 region has 13 residues. Here the CDR3 DNA reads TGTGTCAGCAGCACCCAGGTGAACGCTGAAGCTTTCTTT. Translation gives CVSSTQVNAEAFF.

A note on this clonotype: At one of its ends the junction is not consistent with the germline gene, which may arise from a read error. The CDR3 DNA reads as TGTACCAGCAGCTTAACTAACGGGAGTGAGCAGTACTTC. It encodes CTSSLTNGSEQYF. This chain links TRBV11-2 with TRBJ2-7, with TRBD2 as a possible D gene (6 bases). The germline CDR1 and CDR2 sequences are SGHAT and FQNNGV. This CDR3 is 13 amino acids long. Combining the CDR3 with reference TRBV11-2 and TRBJ2-7 gives the whole variable domain EAGVAQSPRYKIIEKRQSVAFWCNPISGHATLYWYQQILGQGPKLLIQFQNNGVVDDSQLPKDRFSAERLKGVDSTLKIQPAKLEDSAVYLCTSSLTNGSEQYFGPGTRLTVT.

This chain joins TRBV4-1 and TRBJ1-1; D call uncertain. The CDR3 sequence is 16 residues long. The V end lost 4 bases, the J end lost 4 bases, and 19 bases lay between the germline ends. CDR1 MGHRA and CDR2 YSYEKL come from the germline V gene. The CDR3 loop is CASSLSSDMSGTEAFF. In nucleotides, the CDR3 is TGCGCCAGCAGCCTTTCATCAGATATGTCGGGCACTGAAGCTTTCTTT.

This clonotype has only a few counts. A read error may explain this, as a much larger clone is one base away. J is TRBJ1-5 and V is TRBV6-1; no reliable D call. Germline CDR1 and CDR2: MNHNS and SASEGT. The length of the CDR3 is 17 residues. CDR3 amino acids: CASRRSREGWSSQPQHF. CDR3 DNA: TGTGCCAGCAGACGATCTAGGGAGGGTTGGAGCAGTCAGCCCCAGCATTTT.

About this clonotype: This CDR3 is missing its conserved last phenylalanine or tryptophan, likely due to a read error. The chain combines TRBV6-5 with TRBJ2-3; TRBD2 is a possible D gene (7 bases). The CDR3 is made up of 14 amino acids. Germline assignment: CDR1 MNHEY and CDR2 SVGAGI. V lost 8 bases and J 2 bases, leaving 14 bases between the germline ends. CDR3 in amino acids: CASRGGGHTDTQYL. In DNA form, the CDR3 reads TGTGCCAGCCGGGGAGGGGGGCACACAGATACGCAGTATCTT.

This clonotype came up a few times. V and J are TRBV6-1 and TRBJ2-6; D might be TRBD2 (6 bases). The CDR3 is 17 amino acids. The germline gives CDR1 MNHNS, CDR2 SASEGT. Trimming stripped 6 bases from V and 2 bases from J, with 17 bases between. The CDR3 nucleotides are TGTGCCAGCAGCCGGGACTCTCCCTCCCCTGGGGCCAACGTCCTGACTTTC. Protein: CASSRDSPSPGANVLTF.

This clonotype was counted once. Since the CDR3 does not end with the conserved phenylalanine or tryptophan, this likely comes from a read error. This sequence joins TRBV4-1 and TRBJ1-5; D is unresolved. The CDR3 totals 14 residues. Trimming took off 8 bases at V and 5 bases at J, with 16 bases between the two ends. Germline V gene lookup returns CDR1 MGHRA and CDR2 YSYEKL. This CDR3 is CASDEGVSHQPQHS. The CDR3 DNA follows: TGCGCCAGCGACGAGGGAGTAAGCCATCAGCCCCAGCATTCT.